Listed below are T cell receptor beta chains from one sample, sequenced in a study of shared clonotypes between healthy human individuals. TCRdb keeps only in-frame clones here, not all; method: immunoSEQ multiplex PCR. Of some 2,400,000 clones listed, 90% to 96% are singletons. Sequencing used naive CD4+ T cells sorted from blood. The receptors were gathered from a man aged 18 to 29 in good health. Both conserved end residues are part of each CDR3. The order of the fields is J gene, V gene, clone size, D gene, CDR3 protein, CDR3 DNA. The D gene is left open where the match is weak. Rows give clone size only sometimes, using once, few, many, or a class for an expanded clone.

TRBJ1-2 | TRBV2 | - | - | CASSENLIGPGYTF | TGTGCCAGCAGTGAAAACCTAATCGGGCCTGGCTACACCTTC
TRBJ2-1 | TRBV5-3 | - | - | CARSLSKRNEQFF | TGTGCCAGAAGCTTGAGCAAGCGCAATGAGCAGTTCTTC
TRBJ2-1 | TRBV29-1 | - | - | CSSKGGGPPEQFF | TGCAGCTCGAAGGGGGGAGGGCCTCCTGAGCAGTTCTTC
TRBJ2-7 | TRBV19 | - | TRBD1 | CASSRTWDRVVEQYF | TGTGCCAGTAGCAGGACTTGGGACAGGGTCGTCGAGCAGTACTTC
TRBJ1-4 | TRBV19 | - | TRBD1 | CASSLQGLGEKLFF | TGTGCCAGTAGCCTACAGGGGTTGGGGGAAAAACTGTTTTTT
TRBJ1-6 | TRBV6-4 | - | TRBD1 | CASSDRGFNSPLHF | TGTGCCAGCAGCGACAGGGGATTCAATTCACCCCTCCACTTT
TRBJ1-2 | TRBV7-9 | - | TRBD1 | CASSYQYLDREEGYTF | TGTGCCAGCAGCTATCAATACCTAGACAGGGAGGAAGGCTACACCTTC
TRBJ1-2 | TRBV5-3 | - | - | CARVWSGGYTF | TGTGCCAGAGTATGGTCAGGTGGCTACACCTTC
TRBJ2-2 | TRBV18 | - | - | CASSQAGNGELFF | TGTGCCAGCTCACAGGCCGGGAACGGGGAGCTGTTTTTT
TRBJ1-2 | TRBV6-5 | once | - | CASSYRYGGYTF | TGTGCCAGCAGTTACCGCTACGGAGGCTACACCTTC
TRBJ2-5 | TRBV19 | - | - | CASSIGKETQYF | TGTGCCAGTAGTATAGGGAAAGAGACCCAGTACTTC
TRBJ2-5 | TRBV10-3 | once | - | CAISERGPQETQYF | TGTGCCATCAGTGAGAGAGGACCCCAAGAGACCCAGTACTTC
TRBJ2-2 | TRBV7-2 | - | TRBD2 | CASSLLRVGLAGAPGELFF | TGTGCCAGCAGCTTACTTCGTGTGGGGCTAGCGGGAGCTCCCGGGGAGCTGTTTTTT
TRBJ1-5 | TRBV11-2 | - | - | CASSPKAANQPQHF | TGTGCCAGCAGCCCAAAGGCCGCTAATCAGCCCCAGCATTTT
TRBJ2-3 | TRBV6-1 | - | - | CASRQGRGTDTQYF | TGTGCCAGCAGGCAGGGCAGAGGCACAGATACGCAGTATTTT
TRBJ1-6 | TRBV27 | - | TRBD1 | CASSSPPRGHKNSPLHF | TGTGCCAGCAGTTCCCCGCCCAGGGGGCATAAAAATTCACCCCTCCACTTT
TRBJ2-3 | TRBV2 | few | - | CASSGQSTDTQYF | TGTGCCAGCAGTGGGCAGAGCACAGATACGCAGTATTTT
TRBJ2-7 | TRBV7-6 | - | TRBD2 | CASSLRLAGTEQYF | TGTGCCAGCAGCTTACGACTAGCGGGGACCGAGCAGTACTTC
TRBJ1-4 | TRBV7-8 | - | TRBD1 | CASSLDGTVNEKLFF | TGTGCCAGCAGCCTCGATGGGACAGTAAATGAAAAACTGTTTTTT
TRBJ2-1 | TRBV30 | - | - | CAWTRSANEQFF | TGTGCCTGGACTAGATCAGCCAATGAGCAGTTCTTC
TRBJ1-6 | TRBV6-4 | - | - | CASSDSWGNSPLHF | TGTGCCAGCAGTGATTCATGGGGAAATTCACCCCTCCACTTT
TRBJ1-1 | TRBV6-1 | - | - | CASSVSKNTEAFF | TGTGCCAGCAGTGTTTCAAAGAACACTGAAGCTTTCTTT
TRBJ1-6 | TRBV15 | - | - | CATSPGTANTGLSPLHF | TGTGCCACCAGCCCCGGGACCGCCAACACCGGCCTTTCACCCCTCCACTTT
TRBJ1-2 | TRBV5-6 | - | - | CASSQNVRGYTF | TGTGCCAGCAGCCAAAACGTGAGGGGCTACACCTTC
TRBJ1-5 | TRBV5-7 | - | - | CASSLSYRDSNQPQHF | TGTGCCAGCAGCTTGTCCTACAGGGATAGCAATCAGCCCCAGCATTTT
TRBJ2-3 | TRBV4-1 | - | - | CASSQGKNTQYF | TGCGCCAGCAGCCAAGGTAAAAATACGCAGTATTTT
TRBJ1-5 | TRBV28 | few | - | CASSFNQPQHF | TGTGCCAGCAGTTTCAATCAGCCCCAGCATTTT
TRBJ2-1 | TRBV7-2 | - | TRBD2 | CASSLAPFREGPNEQFF | TGTGCCAGCAGCTTAGCGCCCTTTCGGGAGGGACCCAATGAGCAGTTCTTC
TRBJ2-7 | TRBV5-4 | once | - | CASSYAGRPTYEQYF | TGTGCCAGCAGCTACGCGGGCCGACCTACCTACGAGCAGTACTTC
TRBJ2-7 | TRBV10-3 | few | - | CAISELSYEQYF | TGTGCCATCAGTGAGTTGTCCTACGAGCAGTACTTC
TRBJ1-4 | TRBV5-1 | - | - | CASSLGQPNEKLFF | TGCGCCAGCAGCTTGGGTCAGCCTAATGAAAAACTGTTTTTT
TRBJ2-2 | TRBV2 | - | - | CASSVRDGGELFF | TGTGCCAGCAGTGTCAGGGATGGCGGGGAGCTGTTTTTT
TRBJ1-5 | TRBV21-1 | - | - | CASSKEVRGKGGQPQHF | TGTGCCAGCAGCAAAGAGGTGAGAGGTAAGGGAGGTCAGCCCCAGCATTTT
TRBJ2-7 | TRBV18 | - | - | CASSPQGDEQYF | TGTGCCAGCTCACCACAGGGGGACGAGCAGTACTTC
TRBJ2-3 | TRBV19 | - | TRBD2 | CASSTRGNTQYF | TGTGCCAGTAGTACGCGGGGGAATACGCAGTATTTT
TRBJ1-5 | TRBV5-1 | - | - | CASSLAGDQPQHF | TGCGCCAGCAGCTTGGCGGGAGATCAGCCCCAGCATTTT
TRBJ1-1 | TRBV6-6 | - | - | CASSYSRGYPEAFF | TGTGCCAGCAGTTACTCTAGGGGGTACCCCGAAGCTTTCTTT
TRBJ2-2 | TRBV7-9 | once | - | CASSLAGVDTGELFF | TGTGCCAGCAGCTTAGCGGGTGTTGACACCGGGGAGCTGTTTTTT
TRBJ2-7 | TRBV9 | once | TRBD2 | CASSVGPAGEGEQYF | TGTGCCAGCAGCGTAGGTCCGGCGGGAGAGGGCGAGCAGTACTTC
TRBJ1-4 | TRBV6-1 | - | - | CASSARRGEKLFF | TGTGCCAGCAGTGCGCGAAGAGGGGAAAAACTGTTTTTT
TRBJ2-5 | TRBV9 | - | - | CASSAGGIQETQYF | TGTGCCAGCAGCGCAGGGGGGATCCAAGAGACCCAGTACTTC
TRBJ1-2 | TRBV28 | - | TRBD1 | CASEYRGNYGYTF | TGTGCCAGCGAGTACAGGGGTAACTATGGCTACACCTTC
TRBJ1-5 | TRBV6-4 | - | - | CASTCRRRCPYSNQPQHF | TGTGCCAGCACCTGCCGGCGCAGGTGTCCTTATAGCAATCAGCCCCAGCATTTT
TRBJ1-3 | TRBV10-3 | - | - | CAISGTQGTSGNTIYF | TGTGCCATCAGTGGTACGCAGGGCACTTCTGGAAACACCATATATTTT
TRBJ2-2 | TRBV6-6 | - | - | CASRSGPDTGELFF | TGTGCCAGCAGGTCAGGACCCGACACCGGGGAGCTGTTTTTT
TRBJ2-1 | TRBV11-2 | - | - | CASSRTDGGNEQFF | TGTGCCAGCAGTCGGACTGACGGTGGGAATGAGCAGTTCTTC
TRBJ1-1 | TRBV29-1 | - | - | CSVVQSTEAFF | TGCAGCGTTGTACAAAGCACTGAAGCTTTCTTT
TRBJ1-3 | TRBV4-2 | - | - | CASSQDWGTGNTIYF | TGTGCCAGCAGCCAAGATTGGGGAACTGGAAACACCATATATTTT
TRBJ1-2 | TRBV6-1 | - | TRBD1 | CASYSRDSPNYGYTF | TGTGCCTCTTATTCCCGGGACAGCCCTAACTATGGCTACACCTTC
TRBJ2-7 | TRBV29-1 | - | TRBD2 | CSVVVAGTVEQYF | TGCAGCGTTGTTGTAGCGGGGACTGTCGAGCAGTACTTC
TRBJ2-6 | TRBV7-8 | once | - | CASSLQQGSGANVLTF | TGTGCCAGCAGCTTACAGCAGGGGTCTGGGGCCAACGTCCTGACTTTC
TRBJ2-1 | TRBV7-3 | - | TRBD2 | CASSKRGRTEQFF | TGTGCCAGCTCCAAGCGGGGGCGAACTGAGCAGTTCTTC